This TCR beta chain was sequenced during a study of identical twins. Study findings and constraints: Invariant cells of the MAIT and iNKT types might have partly distorted the zero-insertion analyses.

This clonotype was seen a handful of times. What it binds is not known. The CDR3 is 14 residues long. With 3 bases removed from V and 10 bases from J, the gap between germline ends came to 17 bases. In germline, CDR1 is SGHDT, CDR2 YYEEEE. It was template switching that added a universal primer site, and there were unique molecular identifiers on the cDNA. Each CDR3 protein gets one entry after TCRdb re-called the 5' RACE reads with MiXCR. The sample records 450,000 to 650,000 distinct CDR3 sequences, 15% being singletons. These data were also reused for a study on yellow fever vaccine responses in identical twins.

This rearrangement joins TRBV5-6 to TRBJ1-5; possible D gene TRBD1, 5 bases. The source is a young woman in good health. The source material was CD4+ T cells sorted from blood. CDR3 loop: CASSWRGGSYPQHF. The CDR3 region has the DNA TGTGCCAGCAGCTGGCGCGGGGGTAGCTATCCCCAGCATTTT.